Each of the 22 T cell receptor beta chains below was sequenced from the same sample in a study of immune evolution from preneoplasia to lung adenocarcinoma (dated by TCRdb to the early 2020s). The library was built by means of the immunoSEQ multiplex PCR assay. TCRdb's version of the immuneACCESS table is confined to in-frame rearrangements and falls short of the full clone set. An unresolved V gene accounts for under half of the shortfall where checked; the remainder is of unknown origin. This sample lists about 7,200 clones; over 70% were detected once. 15% to 20% of the sample lies in the top ten. Sequenced sample: FFPE adjacent normal lung tissue. The source is a person aged 70 to 80 with lung adenocarcinoma.

This chain links TRBV7-2 with TRBJ2-7; 10 nucleotides align to TRBD2. J gave up 6 bases and V 0 bases, and 2 bases lay outside the gene matches. The CDR3 contains 14 residues. CDR1 and CDR2 (germline): SGHTA, FQGNSA. The CDR3 spells CASSLASGGTEQYF. CDR3 DNA sequence: TGTGCCAGCAGCTTAGCTAGCGGGGGGACCGAGCAGTACTTC.

This clone was counted only a few times. The gene calls are TRBV2 and TRBJ1-5, with 7 bases aligning to TRBD1. The V and J ends lost 4 bases and 2 bases, in that order; junction bases with no gene match: 5. This CDR3 is 15 amino acids long. Per germline, CDR1 SNHLY and CDR2 FYNNEI. In nucleotides, the CDR3 is TGTGCCAGCAGTGGTGACGGACAGGGCAATCAGCCCCAGCATTTT. The encoded protein is CASSGDGQGNQPQHF.

This rearrangement joins TRBV9 to TRBJ2-1, with 7 bases matching TRBD2. The CDR3 spans 15 residues. Germline CDR1 and CDR2: SGDLS and YYNGEE. Trimming at V came to 0 bases and at J to 9 bases, leaving 9 bases not matched to a gene. CDR3 bases: TGTGCCAGCAGCGTAGTAAGTGGGGGGGGGAGTGAGCAGTTCTTC. Protein product: CASSVVSGGGSEQFF.

This clone ranks as medium-sized. The chain uses TRBV4-2 and TRBJ2-1, with 10 bases that match TRBD2. CDR3 size: 16 residues. The V segment lost 7 bases and the J segment 9 bases; nucleotides outside the gene matches: 15. CDR1 is LGHNA, CDR2 YNFKEQ, per germline. CDR3 DNA sequence: TGTGCCAGCACCCCAAGTACTAGCGGGGTTGGAGTTGAGCAGTTCTTC. This translates into CASTPSTSGVGVEQFF.

The chain recombines TRBV18 with TRBJ1-4; D gene uncertain. Germline lookup yields CDR1 KGHSH and CDR2 LQKENI. The CDR3 is 14 amino acids. V was trimmed by 4 bases and J by 0 bases, leaving 6 bases between them. The CDR3 DNA sequence: TGTGCCAGCTCACGGGTACCAACTAATGAAAAACTGTTTTTT. Translation: CASSRVPTNEKLFF.

The chain has TRBV6-5 and TRBJ1-6, with 10 bases matching TRBD1. Germline assignment: CDR1 MNHEY and CDR2 SVGAGI. The CDR3 runs to 16 residues. Trimming removed 8 bases from V and 3 bases from J; junction bases left unmatched: 7. The CDR3: CASGWDRGNYNSPLHF. In DNA form, the CDR3 reads TGTGCCAGCGGTTGGGACAGGGGCAACTATAATTCACCCCTCCACTTT.

The chain carries TRBV5-4 and TRBJ2-7; possible D gene TRBD1, 7 bases. This CDR3 comprises 14 residues. Germline loops: CDR1 SGHNT, CDR2 YYREEE (reference sequence). V shed 4 bases and J shed 1 base, with 12 bases lying between them. This chain's CDR3 is CASSGGTESYEQYF. The CDR3 DNA reads TGTGCCAGCAGCGGAGGGACAGAGTCCTACGAGCAGTACTTC.

The V call is TRBV15, the J call TRBJ2-2; D not resolved. CDR3 length: 16 residues. Trimming took off 6 bases at V and 2 bases at J, with 16 bases between the two ends. Germline lookup yields CDR1 LNHNV and CDR2 YYDKDF (reference sequence). CDR3 sequence: CATSLERAGNTGELFF. In nucleotides, the CDR3 is TGTGCCACCAGTTTGGAGCGCGCTGGAAACACCGGGGAGCTGTTTTTT.

The genes are TRBV4-1 and TRBJ1-5; D not resolved. This CDR3 comprises 14 residues. V lost 1 base and J 0 bases, leaving 4 bases between the germline ends. The germline gives CDR1 MGHRA, CDR2 YSYEKL. CDR3 DNA sequence: TGCGCCAGCAGCCAAGGGATTAGCAATCAGCCCCAGCATTTT. Translating it yields CASSQGISNQPQHF.

The rearrangement uses TRBV2 and TRBJ1-1; a weak D match, TRBD1 (5 bases). V gave up 1 base and J gave up 7 bases, with 13 bases separating them. Germline V gene data show CDR1 as SNHLY and CDR2 as FYNNEI. This CDR3 has 14 residues. DNA of the CDR3: TGTGCCAGCAGTGAAGACCCAGACAGCTATGAAGCTTTCTTT. This sequence encodes CASSEDPDSYEAFF.

The chain joins TRBV19 to TRBJ1-1, with unresolved D. The germline V gene encodes CDR1 LNHDA and CDR2 SQIVND (reference sequence). V was shortened by 0 bases and J by 2 bases, with 7 bases between the two germline ends. The CDR3 runs 14 residues. CDR3 bases: TGTGCCAGTAGTATAGATTTAGAAAACACTGAAGCTTTCTTT. This sequence encodes CASSIDLENTEAFF.

The rearrangement links TRBV28 to TRBJ1-4, with a possible D match to TRBD1 (5 bases). The CDR3 extends over 15 amino acids. From germline, CDR1 is MDHEN and CDR2 SYDVKM. Trimming took off 5 bases at V and 7 bases at J, with 17 bases between the two ends. CDR3 loop: CASSLTRGASEKLFF. In DNA form, the CDR3 reads TGTGCCAGCAGTCTCACCAGAGGGGCGAGTGAAAAACTGTTTTTT.

The chain couples TRBV10-1 to TRBJ1-1, with D unresolved. V lost 0 bases and J 6 bases, leaving 11 bases between the germline ends. Germline-derived CDR1 and CDR2 are WNHNN and SYGVQD (reference sequence). The CDR3 has 14 residues. CDR3 protein: CASSESEGFAEAFF. The DNA of the CDR3 is TGCGCCAGCAGTGAGTCCGAGGGTTTCGCTGAAGCTTTCTTT.

The CDR3 loop reads CASSGWDLSGTDTQYF. CDR3 nucleotide sequence: TGTGCCAGCAGTGGATGGGACCTCAGTGGCACAGATACGCAGTATTTT. The V call is TRBV6-1, the J call TRBJ2-3; D assignment may be TRBD1 or TRBD2 (5 bases each). CDR3 length: 16 residues. In germline, CDR1 is MNHNS, CDR2 SASEGT. The germline V and J ends were trimmed by 4 bases and 1 base, with 15 bases remaining between them.

This chain links TRBV27 with TRBJ2-7; TRBD2 aligns across 7 bases. V gave up 4 bases and J gave up 3 bases; unmatched junction bases: 9. This CDR3 is 15 amino acids long. The germline gives CDR1 MNHEY, CDR2 SMNVEV (reference sequence). The chain's CDR3 is CASSSPGTTYYEQYF. DNA for the CDR3: TGTGCCAGCAGTTCCCCCGGGACTACGTACTACGAGCAGTACTTC.

J is TRBJ1-1 and V is TRBV7-8; D is uncertain. The CDR3 runs to 13 residues. V shed 1 base and J shed 4 bases, with 7 bases lying between them. Looked up from germline, CDR1 is SGHVS and CDR2 is FQNEAQ. CDR3 sequence (DNA): TGTGCCAGCAGCTTAGAGGGTGGCACTGAAGCTTTCTTT. Its protein is CASSLEGGTEAFF.

This chain joins TRBV21-1 and TRBJ1-2; the D call in the table, TRBD1, was not verified against the DNA. TRBV21-1 is designated a pseudogene. The CDR3 extends over 19 amino acids. CDR3 loop: CASSKYDVHRDNQDYGYTF. DNA for the CDR3: TGTGCCAGCAGCAAATACGACGTCCACCGGGACAACCAAGACTATGGCTACACCTTC.

V is TRBV28 and J is TRBJ2-2; no clear D. V dropped 2 bases and J dropped 1 base, with 8 bases sitting between them. The CDR3 totals 15 residues. Germline assignment: CDR1 MDHEN and CDR2 SYDVKM. For the CDR3, the DNA is TGTGCCAGCAGTTTAATTAACTTGAACACCGGGGAGCTGTTTTTT. Amino acids: CASSLINLNTGELFF.

The CDR3 DNA is TGTGCCAGCAGCCCCCGACAGGGGGCAGGCGAAAAACTGTTTTTT. Protein sequence: CASSPRQGAGEKLFF. V usage is TRBV5-4 and J usage is TRBJ1-4; 10 positions agree with TRBD1. With 4 bases clipped from V and 8 bases from J, the junction kept 8 bases outside the gene matches. This CDR3 is 15 amino acids long. The germline CDR1 and CDR2 sequences are SGHNT and YYREEE (reference sequence).

The chain is built from TRBV9 and TRBJ1-6; no definite D call. The CDR3 has 16 amino acids. The V and J ends lost 0 bases and 10 bases respectively, with 17 bases between them. The germline gives CDR1 SGDLS, CDR2 YYNGEE. The CDR3 DNA follows: TGTGCCAGCAGCGTAGGTAGCTGGACGGAAAGCTCACCCCTCCACTTT. Amino acids: CASSVGSWTESSPLHF.

The J gene is TRBJ1-6, the V gene TRBV10-3; no firm D call. The CDR3 spans 13 residues. Trimming shortened V by 5 bases and J by 8 bases, and 10 bases separated the two germline ends. CDR1 is ENHRY and CDR2 is SYGVKD in the germline V gene. CDR3 DNA sequence: TGTGCCATCAGTACGGCCTCAGATTCACCCCTCCACTTT. Translation gives CAISTASDSPLHF.

This rearrangement joins TRBV11-1 to TRBJ2-1; D ambiguous. The CDR3 consists of 13 residues. The germline V gene has CDR1 SGHAT and CDR2 FQDESV (reference sequence). V was shortened by 0 bases and J by 4 bases, with 4 bases between the two germline ends. Here the CDR3 DNA reads TGTGCCAGCAGCTTAGCGCCGTACAATGAGCAGTTCTTC. This encodes CASSLAPYNEQFF.